These 23 T cell receptor beta chains originate from one sample sequenced in a study of T cell clonotyping in hematopoietic cell transplantation. Time point: recipient sample about 28 days before transplant, after cytoreduction. TCRdb's table, derived via immunoSEQ multiplex PCR, lists solely in-frame clones and lacks some. The sample carries some 76,000 clones, about 96% recorded once. Sequences were derived from peripheral blood mononuclear cells, sampled before stem cell transplant. These receptors all stem from a woman aged 45-60 years with acute myeloid leukemia. Some clones in this sample may be carry-over from other donors' samples.

The CDR3: CASSFPLAGYYEQYF. DNA of the CDR3: TGTGCCAGCAGTTTTCCGCTGGCAGGGTACTACGAGCAGTACTTC. This chain links TRBV28 with TRBJ2-7, with a possible D match to TRBD1 (5 bases). This CDR3 comprises 15 residues. Deletions cut 3 bases from V and 3 bases from J, with 15 bases between. Germline-derived CDR1 and CDR2 are MDHEN and SYDVKM.

This sequence joins TRBV30 and TRBJ2-5; maybe TRBD2 (6 bases). The CDR3 is made up of 13 amino acids. The germline CDR1 and CDR2 sequences are GTSNPN and SVGIG (reference sequence). Trimming shortened V by 1 base and J by 5 bases, and 11 bases separated the two germline ends. Written as DNA, the CDR3 is TGTGCCTGGAGTGGACTAGTTTCGGAGACCCAGTACTTC. This translates into CAWSGLVSETQYF.

V and J are TRBV6-1 and TRBJ1-5, with 7 nucleotides matching TRBD1. Per the germline V gene, CDR1 is MNHNS and CDR2 is SASEGT. The junction had 5 bases not matched to a gene; V was cut back by 4 bases and J by 5 bases. The CDR3 length is 14 residues. The CDR3 bases are TGTGCCAGCAGTGGGACAGGTCTGGATCAGCCCCAGCATTTT. The encoded protein is CASSGTGLDQPQHF.

V and J are TRBV5-4 and TRBJ1-2; 8 nucleotides agree with TRBD1. This CDR3 spans 14 amino acids. The ends lost 3 bases at V and 4 bases at J; junction bases unmatched: 5. Germline V gene data show CDR1 as SGHNT and CDR2 as YYREEE (reference sequence). As DNA, the CDR3 is TGTGCCAGCAGCTACCGGGACAGGCTCTATGGCTACACCTTC. Translated: CASSYRDRLYGYTF.

The chain joins TRBV28 to TRBJ1-2, with D unclear. Trimming left V 5 bases short and J 4 bases short, with 14 bases between. Germline-derived CDR1 and CDR2 are MDHEN and SYDVKM. The CDR3 spans 14 residues. The CDR3 sequence is CASSLPGRAYGYTF. The CDR3 nucleotides are TGTGCCAGCAGTCTCCCCGGGCGAGCCTATGGCTACACCTTC.

This clone was picked up one time. The chain joins TRBV27 to TRBJ1-2, with D perhaps matching TRBD1 (6 bases). Germline CDR1 and CDR2: MNHEY and SMNVEV (reference sequence). Deletions cut 5 bases from V and 4 bases from J, with 20 bases between. CDR3 length equals 16 residues. This CDR3 is CASSPTQGALSYGYTF. CDR3 in DNA: TGTGCCAGCAGTCCAACACAGGGAGCCCTCTCCTATGGCTACACCTTC.

CDR3 DNA: TGTGCCAGCAGCCTAGGCAATCAGCCCCAGCATTTT. It is translated as CASSLGNQPQHF. V usage is TRBV28 and J usage is TRBJ1-5; D not resolved. Trimming took off 6 bases at V and 2 bases at J, with 5 bases between the two ends. CDR3 size: 12 residues. Per the germline V gene, CDR1 is MDHEN and CDR2 is SYDVKM.

The chain joins TRBV10-1 to TRBJ2-7; 9 bases agree with TRBD1. Germline V CDR1 and CDR2: WNHNN, SYGVQD (reference sequence). CDR3 length: 14 amino acids. Losses at the gene ends were 5 bases for V and 6 bases for J; bases not matched to a gene: 8. The CDR3 here is CASSTGGQGGEQYF. The DNA for the CDR3 is TGCGCCAGCAGTACGGGGGGACAGGGTGGCGAGCAGTACTTC.

The V call is TRBV7-3, the J call TRBJ1-1, with a possible D match to TRBD1 (6 bases). Germline loops: CDR1 SGHTA, CDR2 FQGTGA. CDR3 length equals 14 residues. V gave up 0 bases and J gave up 5 bases, with 10 bases separating them. CDR3 DNA: TGTGCCAGCAGCTTAACCTTCAGGGGAACTGAAGCTTTCTTT. This gives the protein CASSLTFRGTEAFF.

The chain recombines TRBV2 with TRBJ1-5; D is possibly TRBD1 (5 bases). The V gene's germline CDR1 is SNHLY and CDR2 FYNNEI. V was clipped by 3 bases and J by 3 bases, with 15 bases between them. The CDR3 contains 16 residues. The CDR3 DNA sequence: TGTGCCAGCAGTGACGGGGCAGGAGTATTCAATCAGCCCCAGCATTTT. Its translation is CASSDGAGVFNQPQHF.

This chain connects TRBV11-2 to TRBJ2-5; TRBD2 is a possible D gene (5 bases). Germline lookup yields CDR1 SGHAT and CDR2 FQNNGV. There are 16 residues in the CDR3. The germline V and J ends were trimmed by 1 base and 3 bases, with 15 bases remaining between them. DNA of the CDR3: TGTGCCAGCAGCTTAGGAGCCTCAGCGGAAGAAGAGACCCAGTACTTC. Translated: CASSLGASAEEETQYF.

The rearrangement links TRBV5-1 to TRBJ2-5; TRBD2 matches at 7 bases. The ends lost 2 bases at V and 2 bases at J; junction bases unmatched: 9. Germline loops: CDR1 SGHRS, CDR2 YFSETQ. CDR3 size: 16 residues. The CDR3 reads CASSFWEGGKQETQYF. In DNA form, the CDR3 reads TGCGCCAGCAGCTTTTGGGAGGGAGGGAAACAAGAGACCCAGTACTTC.

This chain links TRBV2 with TRBJ2-6; 12 nucleotides agree with TRBD1. With 5 bases clipped from V and 0 bases from J, the junction kept 5 bases outside the gene matches. The length of the CDR3 is 18 residues. CDR1 and CDR2 from the germline V gene are SNHLY and FYNNEI. The CDR3 bases are TGTGCCAGCAGTCCAACGGGACAGGGGGCCTCTGGGGCCAACGTCCTGACTTTC. It translates to CASSPTGQGASGANVLTF.

The chain carries TRBV27 and TRBJ1-2; D may be TRBD1 (6 bases). In germline, CDR1 is MNHEY, CDR2 SMNVEV (reference sequence). V was cut by 5 bases and J by 5 bases, with 21 bases left in between. This CDR3 comprises 16 residues. The CDR3 coding sequence is TGTGCCAGCAGTCACAAAGGGGGGGCCCAAACTTATGGCTACACCTTC. As protein: CASSHKGGAQTYGYTF.

The chain combines TRBV11-3 with TRBJ2-7; D is undetermined. The CDR3 spans 12 residues. V gave up 0 bases and J gave up 5 bases, with 5 bases separating them. Looked up from germline, CDR1 is SGHNT and CDR2 is YENEEA. The CDR3 is CASSLDRDEQYF. The CDR3 nucleotides read TGTGCCAGCAGCTTAGATCGAGACGAGCAGTACTTC.

The CDR3 here is CAWSRGQQETQYF. The CDR3 region has the DNA TGTGCCTGGAGTCGAGGACAACAAGAGACCCAGTACTTC. The J gene is TRBJ2-5, the V gene TRBV30, with D possibly being TRBD1 (5 bases). CDR1 GTSNPN and CDR2 SVGIG come from the germline V gene (reference sequence). This CDR3 contains 13 residues. With 2 bases removed from V and 2 bases from J, the gap between germline ends came to 9 bases.

This clone was detected once. The genes are TRBV9 and TRBJ1-2; tentatively, D is TRBD1 (6 bases). Trimming left V 2 bases short and J 8 bases short, with 22 bases between. Per germline, CDR1 SGDLS and CDR2 YYNGEE. The CDR3 spans 16 residues. CDR3 nucleotide sequence: TGTGCCAGCAGCGTCTTACCAGGGGTTGCGGGAAAGGGCTACACCTTC. The encoded protein is CASSVLPGVAGKGYTF. The variable domain in full, completed from reference TRBV9 and TRBJ1-2, reads DSGVTQTPKHLITATGQRVTLRCSPRSGDLSVYWYQQSLDQGLQFLIQYYNGEERAKGNILERFSAQQFPDLHSELNLSSLELGDSALYFCASSVLPGVAGKGYTFGSGTRLTVV.

The rearrangement joins TRBV2 to TRBJ2-3; 12 bases fit TRBD2. From germline, CDR1 is SNHLY and CDR2 FYNNEI. The CDR3 loop spans 14 amino acids. V was pared by 8 bases and J by 4 bases, with 4 bases of the junction left unmatched. The CDR3 DNA reads TGTGCCAGCGCGAGACTAGCGGGAGCAGATACGCAGTATTTT. Translating gives CASARLAGADTQYF.

This chain uses TRBV5-1 with TRBJ1-4; tentatively, D is TRBD1 (6 bases). V lost 0 bases to trimming and J lost 4 bases, with 13 bases between them. Per germline, CDR1 SGHRS and CDR2 YFSETQ. The CDR3 has 16 amino acids. DNA of the CDR3: TGCGCCAGCAGCTTGGTTGGGGGCGGATATAATGAAAAACTGTTTTTT. Translating gives CASSLVGGGYNEKLFF.

V usage is TRBV4-1 and J usage is TRBJ1-1; D not resolved. Germline V gives CDR1 MGHRA, CDR2 YSYEKL. The CDR3 spans 13 residues. Trimming removed 0 bases at V and 4 bases at J, with 6 bases between. CDR3 in DNA: TGCGCCAGCAGCCAAGATCACTTCACTGAAGCTTTCTTT. It encodes CASSQDHFTEAFF.

This chain uses TRBV6-1 with TRBJ2-1; 8 nucleotides line up with TRBD1. The CDR3 has 14 amino acids. Unmatched junction bases numbered 6, after V lost 5 bases and J lost 6 bases. CDR1 is MNHNS, CDR2 SASEGT, per germline. CDR3 region: CASSSTGVRNEQFF. Written as DNA, the CDR3 is TGTGCCAGCAGTTCGACAGGGGTCCGCAATGAGCAGTTCTTC.

The chain links TRBV27 to TRBJ2-7, with 10 bases lining up with TRBD1. The trim removed 5 bases at V and 9 bases at J, leaving 16 bases unmatched. The CDR3 is 16 residues long. Germline values: CDR1 MNHEY, CDR2 SMNVEV (reference sequence). DNA of the CDR3: TGTGCCAGCAGTCGACAGGGGGCACTTTCAGTTTATGGGCAGTACTTC. This gives the protein CASSRQGALSVYGQYF.

The chain recombines TRBV7-2 with TRBJ1-2; 10 positions agree with TRBD1. CDR3 size: 14 residues. V was pared by 1 base and J by 8 bases, with 4 bases of the junction left unmatched. The germline gives CDR1 SGHTA, CDR2 FQGNSA. Here the CDR3 DNA reads TGTGCCAGCAGCTTAGGCGGGACAGGGGACGGCTACACCTTC. Its protein is CASSLGGTGDGYTF.